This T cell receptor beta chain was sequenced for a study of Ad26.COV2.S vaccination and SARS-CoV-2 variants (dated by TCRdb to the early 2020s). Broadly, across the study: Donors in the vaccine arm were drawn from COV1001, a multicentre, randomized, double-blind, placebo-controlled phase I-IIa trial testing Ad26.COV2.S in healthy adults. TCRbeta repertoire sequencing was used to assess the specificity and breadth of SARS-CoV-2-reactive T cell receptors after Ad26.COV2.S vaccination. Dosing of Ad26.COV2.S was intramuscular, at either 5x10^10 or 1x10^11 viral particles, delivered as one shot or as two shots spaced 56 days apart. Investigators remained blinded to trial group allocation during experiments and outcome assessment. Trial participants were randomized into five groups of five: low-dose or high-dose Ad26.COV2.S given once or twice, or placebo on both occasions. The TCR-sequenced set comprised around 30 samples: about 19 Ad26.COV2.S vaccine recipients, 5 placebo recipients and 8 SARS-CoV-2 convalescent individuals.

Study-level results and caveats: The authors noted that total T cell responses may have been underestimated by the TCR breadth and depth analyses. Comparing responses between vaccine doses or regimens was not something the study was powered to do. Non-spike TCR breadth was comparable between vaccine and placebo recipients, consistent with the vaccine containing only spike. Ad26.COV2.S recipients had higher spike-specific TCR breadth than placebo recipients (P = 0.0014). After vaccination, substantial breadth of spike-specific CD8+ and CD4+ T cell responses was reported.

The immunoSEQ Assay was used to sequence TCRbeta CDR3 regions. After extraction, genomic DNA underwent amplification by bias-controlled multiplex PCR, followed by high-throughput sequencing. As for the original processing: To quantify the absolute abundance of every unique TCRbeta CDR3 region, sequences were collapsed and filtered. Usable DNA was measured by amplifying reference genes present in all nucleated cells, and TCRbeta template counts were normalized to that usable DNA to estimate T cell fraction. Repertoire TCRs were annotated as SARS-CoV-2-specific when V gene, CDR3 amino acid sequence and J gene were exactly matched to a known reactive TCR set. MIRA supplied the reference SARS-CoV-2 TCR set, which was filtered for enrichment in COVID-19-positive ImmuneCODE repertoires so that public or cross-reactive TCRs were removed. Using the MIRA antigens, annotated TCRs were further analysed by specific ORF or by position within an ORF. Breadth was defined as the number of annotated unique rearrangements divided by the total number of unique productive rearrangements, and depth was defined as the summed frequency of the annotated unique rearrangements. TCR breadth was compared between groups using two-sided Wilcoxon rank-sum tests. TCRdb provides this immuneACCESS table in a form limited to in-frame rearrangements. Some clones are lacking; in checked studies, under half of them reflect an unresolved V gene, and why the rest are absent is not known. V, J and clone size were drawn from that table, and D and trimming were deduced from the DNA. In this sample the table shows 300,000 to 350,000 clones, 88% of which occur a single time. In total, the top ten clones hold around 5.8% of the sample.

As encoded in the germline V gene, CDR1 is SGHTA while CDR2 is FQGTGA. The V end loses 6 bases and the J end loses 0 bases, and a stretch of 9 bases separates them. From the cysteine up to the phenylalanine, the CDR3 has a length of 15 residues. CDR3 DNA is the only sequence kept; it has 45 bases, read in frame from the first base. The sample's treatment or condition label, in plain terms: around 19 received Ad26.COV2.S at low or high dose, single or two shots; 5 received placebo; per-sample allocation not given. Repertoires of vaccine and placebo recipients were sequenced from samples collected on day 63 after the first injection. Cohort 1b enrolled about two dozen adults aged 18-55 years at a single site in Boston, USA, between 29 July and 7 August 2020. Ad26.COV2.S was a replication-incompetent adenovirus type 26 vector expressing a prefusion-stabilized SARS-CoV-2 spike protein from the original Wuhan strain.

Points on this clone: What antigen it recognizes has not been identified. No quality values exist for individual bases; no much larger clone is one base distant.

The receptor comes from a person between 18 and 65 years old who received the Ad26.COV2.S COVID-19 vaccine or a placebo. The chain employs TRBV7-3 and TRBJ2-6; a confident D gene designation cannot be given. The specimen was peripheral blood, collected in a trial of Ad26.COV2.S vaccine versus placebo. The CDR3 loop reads CASSLYSSGANVLTF. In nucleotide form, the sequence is TGTGCCAGCAGTCTATACAGCTCTGGGGCCAACGTCCTGACTTTC.